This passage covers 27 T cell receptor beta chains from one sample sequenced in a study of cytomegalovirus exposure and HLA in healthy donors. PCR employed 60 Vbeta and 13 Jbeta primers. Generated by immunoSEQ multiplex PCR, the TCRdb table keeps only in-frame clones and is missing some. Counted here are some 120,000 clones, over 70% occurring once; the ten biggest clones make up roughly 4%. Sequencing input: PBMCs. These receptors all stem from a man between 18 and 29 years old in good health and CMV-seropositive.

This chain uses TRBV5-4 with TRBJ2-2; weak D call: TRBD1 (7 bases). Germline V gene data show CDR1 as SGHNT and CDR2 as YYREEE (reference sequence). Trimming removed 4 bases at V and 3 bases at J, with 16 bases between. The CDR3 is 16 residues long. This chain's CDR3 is CASSHQTGRYTGELFF. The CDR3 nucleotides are TGTGCCAGCAGCCATCAGACAGGGAGGTACACCGGGGAGCTGTTTTTT.

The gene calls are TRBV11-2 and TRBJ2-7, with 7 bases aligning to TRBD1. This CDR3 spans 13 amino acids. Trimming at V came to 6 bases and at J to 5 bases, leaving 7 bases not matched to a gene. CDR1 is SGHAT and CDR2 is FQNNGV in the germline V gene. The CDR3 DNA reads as TGTGCCAGCAGGCCAGACAGGGTCAACGAGCAGTACTTC. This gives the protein CASRPDRVNEQYF.

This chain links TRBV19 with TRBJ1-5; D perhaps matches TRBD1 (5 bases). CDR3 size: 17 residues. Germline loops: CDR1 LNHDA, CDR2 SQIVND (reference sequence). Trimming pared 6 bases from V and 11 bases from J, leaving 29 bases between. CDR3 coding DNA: TGTGCCAGTAGCAAAAACCCGAGACCAGGGTCGTTTCTCTCCCAGCATTTT. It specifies CASSKNPRPGSFLSQHF. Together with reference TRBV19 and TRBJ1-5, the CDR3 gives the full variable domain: DGGITQSPKYLFRKEGQNVTLSCEQNLNHDAMYWYRQDPGQGLRLIYYSQIVNDFQKGDIAEGYSVSREKKESFPLTVTSAQKNPTAFYLCASSKNPRPGSFLSQHFGDGTRLSIL.

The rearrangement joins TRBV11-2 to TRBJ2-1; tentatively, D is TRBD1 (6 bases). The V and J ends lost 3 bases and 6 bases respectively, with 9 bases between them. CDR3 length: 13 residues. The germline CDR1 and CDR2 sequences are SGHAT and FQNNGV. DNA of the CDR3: TGTGCCAGCAGCTTGGAAGGGGGCAATGAGCAGTTCTTC. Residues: CASSLEGGNEQFF.

The CDR3 sequence is CAWRAPGTPQMGGSSYEQYF. In nucleotides, the CDR3 is TGTGCCTGGAGGGCCCCCGGGACACCACAAATGGGGGGGAGTTCCTACGAGCAGTACTTC. The J gene is TRBJ2-5, the V gene TRBV30; weak D call: TRBD2 (7 bases). The J call may not be correct, given that the DNA end is closer to TRBJ2-7. In germline, CDR1 is GTSNPN, CDR2 SVGIG (reference sequence). The CDR3 contains 20 residues.

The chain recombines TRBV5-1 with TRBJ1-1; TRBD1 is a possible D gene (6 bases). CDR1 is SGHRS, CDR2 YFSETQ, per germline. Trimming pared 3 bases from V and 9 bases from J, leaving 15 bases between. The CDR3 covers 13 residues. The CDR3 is CASSSQGSPQAFF. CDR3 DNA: TGCGCCAGCAGCTCACAGGGTAGTCCCCAAGCTTTCTTT.

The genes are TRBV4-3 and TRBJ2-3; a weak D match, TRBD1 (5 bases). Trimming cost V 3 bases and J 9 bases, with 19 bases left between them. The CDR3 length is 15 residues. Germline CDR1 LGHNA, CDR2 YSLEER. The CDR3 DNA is TGCGCCAGCAGCCAGGCCCGCAGCCCGGCAGGGACGCAGTATTTT. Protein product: CASSQARSPAGTQYF.

The CDR3 region is CASSPRFGGQGHTEAFF. DNA for the CDR3: TGTGCCAGCTCACCACGGTTCGGCGGGCAAGGGCACACTGAAGCTTTCTTT. The chain has TRBV18 and TRBJ1-1; no firm D call. The CDR3 sequence is 17 residues long. Trimming stripped 1 base from V and 3 bases from J, with 18 bases between. Germline CDR1 and CDR2: KGHSH and LQKENI.

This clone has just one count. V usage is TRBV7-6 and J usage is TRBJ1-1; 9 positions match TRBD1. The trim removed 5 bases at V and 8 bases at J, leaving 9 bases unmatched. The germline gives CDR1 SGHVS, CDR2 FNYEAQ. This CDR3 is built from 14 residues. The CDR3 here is CASSVNAQGAEAFF. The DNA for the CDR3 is TGTGCCAGCAGCGTCAATGCACAGGGGGCCGAAGCTTTCTTT.

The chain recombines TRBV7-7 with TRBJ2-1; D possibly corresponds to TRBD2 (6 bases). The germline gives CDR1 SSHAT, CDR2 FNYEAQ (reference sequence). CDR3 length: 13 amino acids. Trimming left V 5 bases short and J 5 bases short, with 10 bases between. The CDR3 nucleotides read TGTGCCAGCAGCATCGGGACTCACAATGAGCAGTTCTTC. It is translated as CASSIGTHNEQFF.

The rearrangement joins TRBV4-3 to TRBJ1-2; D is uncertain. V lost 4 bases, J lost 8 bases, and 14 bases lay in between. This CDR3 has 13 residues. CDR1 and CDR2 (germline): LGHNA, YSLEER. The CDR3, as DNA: TGCGCCAGCAGCCCGGATTTTTCGGGGGGCTACACCTTC. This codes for CASSPDFSGGYTF.

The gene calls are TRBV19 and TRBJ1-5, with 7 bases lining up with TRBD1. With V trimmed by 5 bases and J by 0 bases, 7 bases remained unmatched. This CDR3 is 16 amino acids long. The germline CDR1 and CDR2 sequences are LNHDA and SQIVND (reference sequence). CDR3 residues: CASSDRASYSNQPQHF. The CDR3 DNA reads TGTGCCAGTAGTGACAGGGCGAGTTATAGCAATCAGCCCCAGCATTTT.

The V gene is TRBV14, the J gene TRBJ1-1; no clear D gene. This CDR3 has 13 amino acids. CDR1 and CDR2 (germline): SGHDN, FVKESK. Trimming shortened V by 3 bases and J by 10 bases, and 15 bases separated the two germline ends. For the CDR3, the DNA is TGTGCCAGCAGCCAGGTCTTGGGTGGGCGAGCTTTCTTT. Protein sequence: CASSQVLGGRAFF.

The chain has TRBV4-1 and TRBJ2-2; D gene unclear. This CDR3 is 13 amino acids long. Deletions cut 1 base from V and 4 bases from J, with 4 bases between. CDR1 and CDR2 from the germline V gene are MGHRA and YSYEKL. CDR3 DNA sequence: TGCGCCAGCAGCCAAGCTCGCACCGGGGAGCTGTTTTTT. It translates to CASSQARTGELFF.

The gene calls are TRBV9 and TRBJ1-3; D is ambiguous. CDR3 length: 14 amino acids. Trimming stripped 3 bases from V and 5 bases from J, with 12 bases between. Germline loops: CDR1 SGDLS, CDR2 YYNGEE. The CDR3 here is CASSGVRSRNTIYF. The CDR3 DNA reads TGTGCCAGCAGCGGCGTCCGGTCGAGAAACACCATATATTTT.

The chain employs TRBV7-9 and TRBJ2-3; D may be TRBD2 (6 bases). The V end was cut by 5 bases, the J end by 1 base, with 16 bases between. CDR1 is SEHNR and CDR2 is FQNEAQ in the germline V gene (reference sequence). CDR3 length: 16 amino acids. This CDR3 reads CASSPRGPGGTDTQYF. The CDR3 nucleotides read TGTGCCAGCAGCCCCCGCGGGCCGGGGGGCACAGATACGCAGTATTTT. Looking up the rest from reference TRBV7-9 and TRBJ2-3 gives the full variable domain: DTGVSQNPRHKITKRGQNVTFRCDPISEHNRLYWYRQTLGQGPEFLTYFQNEAQLEKSRLLSDRFSAERPKGSFSTLEIQRTEQGDSAMYLCASSPRGPGGTDTQYFGPGTRLTVL.

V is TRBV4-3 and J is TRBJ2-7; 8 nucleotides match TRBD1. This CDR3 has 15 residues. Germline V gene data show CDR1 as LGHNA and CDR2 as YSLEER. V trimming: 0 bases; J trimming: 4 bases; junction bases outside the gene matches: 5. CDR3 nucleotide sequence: TGCGCCAGCAGCCAAGAAACAGGGGGGAGGTACGAGCAGTACTTC. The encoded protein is CASSQETGGRYEQYF.

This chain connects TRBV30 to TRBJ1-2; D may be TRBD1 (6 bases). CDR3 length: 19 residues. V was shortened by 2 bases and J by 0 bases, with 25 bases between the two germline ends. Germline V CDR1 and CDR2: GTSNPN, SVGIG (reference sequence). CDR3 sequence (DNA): TGTGCCTGGAGTACTTTGGGGGATTTGGGGGCCCGCTCTAACTATGGCTACACCTTC. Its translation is CAWSTLGDLGARSNYGYTF.

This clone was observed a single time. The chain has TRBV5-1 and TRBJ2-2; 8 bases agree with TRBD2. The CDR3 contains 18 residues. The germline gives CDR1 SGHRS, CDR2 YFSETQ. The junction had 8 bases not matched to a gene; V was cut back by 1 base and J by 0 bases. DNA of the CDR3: TGCGCCAGCAGCTTGTTATTTTTAGCGGGGACGAACACCGGGGAGCTGTTTTTT. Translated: CASSLLFLAGTNTGELFF.

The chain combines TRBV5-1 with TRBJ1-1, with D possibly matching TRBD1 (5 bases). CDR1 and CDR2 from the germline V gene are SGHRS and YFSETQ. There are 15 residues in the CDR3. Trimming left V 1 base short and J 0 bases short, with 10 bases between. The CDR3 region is CASSLTGVMNTEAFF. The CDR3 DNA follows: TGCGCCAGCAGCTTGACGGGGGTAATGAACACTGAAGCTTTCTTT.

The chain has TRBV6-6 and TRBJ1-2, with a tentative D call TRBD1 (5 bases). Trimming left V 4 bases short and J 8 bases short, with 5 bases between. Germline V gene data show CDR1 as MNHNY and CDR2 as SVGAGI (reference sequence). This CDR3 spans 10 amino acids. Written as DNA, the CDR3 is TGTGCCAGCAGTTCAGGGGGCTACACCTTC. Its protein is CASSSGGYTF.

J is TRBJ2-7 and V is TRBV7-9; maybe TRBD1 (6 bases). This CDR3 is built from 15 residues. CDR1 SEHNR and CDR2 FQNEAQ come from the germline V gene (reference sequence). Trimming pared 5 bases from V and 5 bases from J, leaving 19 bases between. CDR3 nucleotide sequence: TGTGCCAGCAGCCGCACATCCGGGACAAGAGACGAGCAGTACTTC. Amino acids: CASSRTSGTRDEQYF.

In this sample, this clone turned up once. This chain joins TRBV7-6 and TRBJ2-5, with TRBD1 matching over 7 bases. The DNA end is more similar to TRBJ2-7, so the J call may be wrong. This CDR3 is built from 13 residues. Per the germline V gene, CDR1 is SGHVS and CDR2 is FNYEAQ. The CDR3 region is CASSIYRGHEQYF. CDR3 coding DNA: TGTGCCAGCAGCATATACAGGGGCCACGAGCAGTACTTC.

The CDR3 bases are TGTGCCAGCAGTGAAACAGCTGGGGCCAACGTCCTGACTTTC. Its translation: CASSETAGANVLTF. V usage is TRBV6-4 and J usage is TRBJ2-6; D remains unclear. V lost 3 bases and J lost 2, with 5 bases in between. The CDR3 length is 14 residues. Germline V lookup: CDR1 MRHNA, CDR2 SNTAGT.

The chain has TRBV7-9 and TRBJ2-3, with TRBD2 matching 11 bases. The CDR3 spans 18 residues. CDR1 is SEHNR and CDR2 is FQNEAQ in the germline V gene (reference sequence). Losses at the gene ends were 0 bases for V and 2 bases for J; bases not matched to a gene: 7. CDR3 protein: CASSLALAGGPITDTQYF. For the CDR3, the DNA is TGTGCCAGCAGCTTAGCCCTAGCGGGAGGCCCAATCACAGATACGCAGTATTTT.

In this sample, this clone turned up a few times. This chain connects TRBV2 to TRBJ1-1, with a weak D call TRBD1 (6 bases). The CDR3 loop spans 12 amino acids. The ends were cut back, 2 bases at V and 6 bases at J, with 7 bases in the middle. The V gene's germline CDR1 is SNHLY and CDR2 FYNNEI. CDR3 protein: CASSERTAEAFF. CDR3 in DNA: TGTGCCAGCAGTGAACGGACAGCTGAAGCTTTCTTT.

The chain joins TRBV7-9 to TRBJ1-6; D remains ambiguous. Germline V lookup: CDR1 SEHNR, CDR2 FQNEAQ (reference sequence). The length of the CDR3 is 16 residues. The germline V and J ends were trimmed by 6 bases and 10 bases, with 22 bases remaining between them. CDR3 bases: TGTGCCAGCAGATCCCCCTACGGGGAAGGGAAATCACCCCTCCACTTT. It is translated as CASRSPYGEGKSPLHF.